This T cell receptor beta chain is drawn from a study of blood T cell repertoires in COVID-19. Study-wide background: T cells, B-cell-depleted T cells, or PBMCs provided the cDNA or gDNA that served as material.

This clone was counted a single time. Per the original data handling: By means of reference gene primer amplification, nucleated cell counts were estimated. Sequencing used immunoSEQ multiplex PCR; TCRdb keeps in-frame clones, though not all of them. Clone size and the V and J calls come from that table; the DNA yielded D and trimming. This sample carries 250,000 to 300,000 clones, approximately 81% of them seen once, and the ten largest clones take over 2.5%. Trimming pared 3 bases from V and 0 bases from J, leaving 9 bases between. Looked up from germline, CDR1 is MGHRA and CDR2 is YSYEKL. The CDR3 loop spans 15 amino acids.

This clonotype originated in a woman aged 55-69 years with active or convalescent COVID-19. Material: peripheral blood. The chain joins TRBV4-1 to TRBJ1-3; D remains ambiguous. As DNA, the CDR3 is TGCGCCAGCAGCCAGGGCCGAGACTCTGGAAACACCATATATTTT. Translated: CASSQGRDSGNTIYF.